This is a list of T cell receptor beta chains from one sample in a study of T-cell reconstitution after alpha-beta-depleted transplantation in children. TCRdb ran MiXCR on the PCR reads and lists one entry per CDR3 protein. The sample holds just under 350,000 distinct CDR3 sequences, roughly 15% seen once. Sequencing used PBMCs, mostly from graft donor cells, obtained 360 days after TCRalphabeta/CD19-depleted stem cell transplant. The origin of the receptors is a male patient aged 2 to 9 who had a stem cell transplant for acute lymphoblastic leukemia, so the T cells may come from the graft donor. CDR3s include the opening cysteine and the closing phenylalanine or tryptophan. Fields, in order: clone size, J gene, D gene, V gene, CDR3 protein, CDR3 DNA. A D gene is named only where the DNA matches it firmly. The size field is filled for only some rows; it gives once, few, many or a size class.

size: -; J: TRBJ2-1; D: TRBD2; V: TRBV30; CDR3: CAWSVGTSSYNEQFF; DNA: TGTGCCTGGAGTGTAGGGACTAGCTCCTACAATGAGCAGTTCTTC
size: -; J: TRBJ2-1; D: TRBD2; V: TRBV29-1; CDR3: CSVGLDPGNEQFF; DNA: TGCAGCGTCGGACTAGATCCGGGCAATGAGCAGTTCTTC
size: -; J: TRBJ2-7; D: -; V: TRBV7-2; CDR3: CASSFHTAEQYF; DNA: TGTGCCAGCAGCTTTCATACTGCCGAGCAGTACTTC
size: -; J: TRBJ1-5; D: -; V: TRBV2; CDR3: CASSEQGGGQPQHF; DNA: TGTGCCAGCAGTGAACAAGGGGGGGGTCAGCCCCAGCATTTT
size: -; J: TRBJ2-3; D: -; V: TRBV27; CDR3: CASSTTGRSTDTQYF; DNA: TGTGCCAGCAGCACGACAGGACGGAGCACAGATACGCAGTATTTT
size: few; J: TRBJ2-7; D: -; V: TRBV11-2; CDR3: CASSLNLAGTSARSSYEQYF; DNA: TGTGCCAGCAGCTTAAACTTAGCCGGGACATCGGCAAGGAGCTCCTACGAGCAGTACTTC
size: -; J: TRBJ2-3; D: -; V: TRBV28; CDR3: CASSFLLGRTTDTQYF; DNA: TGTGCCAGCAGCTTCCTTCTTGGGCGAACCACAGATACGCAGTATTTT
size: -; J: TRBJ2-2; D: -; V: TRBV9; CDR3: CASSAAGGELFF; DNA: TGTGCCAGCAGTGCAGCGGGCGGGGAGCTGTTTTTT
size: few; J: TRBJ2-7; D: TRBD2; V: TRBV11-1; CDR3: CASSLTPGTSGRSDDYEQYF; DNA: TGTGCCAGCAGCTTAACCCCTGGGACTAGCGGGAGATCAGATGACTACGAGCAGTACTTC
size: few; J: TRBJ1-1; D: -; V: TRBV12-3/TRBV12-4; CDR3: CASISTGDHLSEAFF; DNA: TGTGCCAGCATCTCCACGGGGGACCATCTCTCTGAAGCTTTCTTT
size: few; J: TRBJ2-7; D: TRBD2; V: TRBV20-1; CDR3: CSARPPRTSPLNEQYF; DNA: TGCAGTGCTAGACCCCCAAGGACTAGCCCTCTGAACGAGCAGTACTTC
size: -; J: TRBJ2-2; D: -; V: TRBV3-1; CDR3: CASSRHGGTNTGELFF; DNA: TGTGCCAGCAGCCGCCACGGGGGAACGAACACCGGGGAGCTGTTTTTT
size: once; J: TRBJ1-5; D: -; V: TRBV28; CDR3: CASSWAGVVQPQHF; DNA: TGTGCCAGCAGTTGGGCCGGGGTGGTTCAGCCCCAGCATTTT
size: -; J: TRBJ1-4; D: -; V: TRBV20-1; CDR3: CSASGKRQRTNEKLFF; DNA: TGCAGTGCTAGTGGGAAAAGACAGCGTACTAATGAAAAACTGTTTTTT
size: -; J: TRBJ2-1; D: TRBD1; V: TRBV5-1; CDR3: CASSLLGGRNEQFF; DNA: TGCGCCAGCAGCTTGTTAGGGGGCAGAAATGAGCAGTTCTTC
size: few; J: TRBJ2-3; D: TRBD2; V: TRBV5-1; CDR3: CASSRASGSSDTQYF; DNA: TGCGCCAGCAGTAGGGCTAGCGGGAGTTCAGATACGCAGTATTTT
size: -; J: TRBJ1-1; D: -; V: TRBV19; CDR3: CASSIPGGATEAFF; DNA: TGTGCCAGTAGTATCCCCGGTGGGGCCACTGAAGCTTTCTTT
size: -; J: TRBJ2-3; D: -; V: TRBV12-3/TRBV12-4; CDR3: CASSLRSDTQYF; DNA: TGTGCCAGCAGTTTACGGTCCGATACGCAGTATTTT
size: once; J: TRBJ2-1; D: TRBD2; V: TRBV4-1; CDR3: CASSQDPGTSRIGYNEQFF; DNA: TGCGCCAGCAGCCAAGACCCAGGGACTAGCAGAATAGGCTACAATGAGCAGTTCTTC
size: many; J: TRBJ2-3; D: TRBD2; V: TRBV20-1; CDR3: CSARLRLAGTDTQYF; DNA: TGCAGTGCTAGGCTCCGTCTAGCGGGCACAGATACGCAGTATTTT
size: few; J: TRBJ2-1; D: TRBD2; V: TRBV2; CDR3: CASSESLAGGNGAFF; DNA: TGTGCCAGCAGTGAATCACTAGCGGGAGGTAATGGGGCGTTCTTC
size: few; J: TRBJ1-4; D: -; V: TRBV12-3/TRBV12-4; CDR3: CASRDTGSEKLFF; DNA: TGTGCCAGCAGGGACACAGGCAGTGAAAAACTGTTTTTT
size: many; J: TRBJ1-1; D: -; V: TRBV20-1; CDR3: CSATGANTEAFF; DNA: TGCAGTGCGACGGGGGCGAACACTGAAGCTTTCTTT
size: -; J: TRBJ2-7; D: -; V: TRBV28; CDR3: CASSLRGHPNYEQYF; DNA: TGTGCCAGCAGTTTAAGGGGACATCCAAACTACGAGCAGTACTTC
size: few; J: TRBJ2-3; D: -; V: TRBV15; CDR3: CATSSPIRGRATDTQYF; DNA: TGCGCCACCAGCAGTCCGATTAGGGGGAGGGCCACAGATACGCAGTATTTT